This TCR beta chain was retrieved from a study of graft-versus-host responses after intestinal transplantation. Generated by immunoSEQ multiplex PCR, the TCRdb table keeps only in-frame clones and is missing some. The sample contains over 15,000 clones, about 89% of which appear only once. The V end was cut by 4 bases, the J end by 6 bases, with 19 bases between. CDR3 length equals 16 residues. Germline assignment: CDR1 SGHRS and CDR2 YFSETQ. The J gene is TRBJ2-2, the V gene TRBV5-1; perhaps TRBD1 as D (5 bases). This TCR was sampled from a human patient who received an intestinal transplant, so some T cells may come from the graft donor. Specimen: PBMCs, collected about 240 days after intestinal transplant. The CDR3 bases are TGCGCCAGCAGCGTGGGATTCCAAGGGGATCCCGGGGAGCTGTTTTTT. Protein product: CASSVGFQGDPGELFF. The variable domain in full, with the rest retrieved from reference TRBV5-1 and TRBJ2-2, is KAGVTQTPRYLIKTRGQQVTLSCSPISGHRSVSWYQQTPGQGLQFLFEYFSETQRNKGNFPGRFSGRQFSNSRSEMNVSTLELGDSALYLCASSVGFQGDPGELFFGEGSRLTVL.